The clone carrying this T cell receptor (beta chain) showed up just a few times. Its antigen is not known. The sample belongs to a study of PD-1 blockade in classical Hodgkin lymphoma. Study-wide context: Once every 2 weeks, patients received intravenous nivolumab at 3 mg/kg. Overall study findings and caveats: Healthy donors were reported to have higher baseline TCR diversity than newly diagnosed patients.

Noted time point: cycle 4 day 1 (C4D1), after less than 7 weeks of nivolumab. Brentuximab vedotin exposure varied among the patients, all of whom had relapsed after autologous stem cell transplantation. Assay used: immunoSEQ multiplex PCR; TCRdb lists only in-frame clones, some missing. Of 20,000 to 30,000 clones listed, around nine tenths are singletons. CDR3 length equals 14 residues. The gene calls are TRBV12-1 and TRBJ2-7; the table names TRBD2, a call not compared with the DNA. TRBV12-1 is a pseudogene. The sequence was obtained from a human donor with classical Hodgkin lymphoma. The sequencing here drew on peripheral blood mononuclear cells (PBMCs), taken before the fourth cycle of nivolumab. Here the CDR3 reads CASSPGDTAYEQYF. The CDR3 DNA follows: TGTGCCAGCAGCCCGGGAGACACTGCCTACGAGCAGTACTTC.